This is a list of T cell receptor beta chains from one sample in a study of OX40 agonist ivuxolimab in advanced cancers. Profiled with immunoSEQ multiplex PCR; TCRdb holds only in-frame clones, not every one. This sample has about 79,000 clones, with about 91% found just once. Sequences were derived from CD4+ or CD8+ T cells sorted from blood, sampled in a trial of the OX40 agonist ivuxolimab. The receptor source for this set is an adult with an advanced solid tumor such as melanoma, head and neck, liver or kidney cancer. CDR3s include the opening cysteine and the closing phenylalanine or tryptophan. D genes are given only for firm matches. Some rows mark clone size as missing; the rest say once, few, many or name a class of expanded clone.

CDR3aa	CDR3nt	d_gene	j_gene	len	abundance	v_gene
CASSVVGGEQYF	TGTGCCAGCAGCGTAGTAGGGGGGGAGCAGTACTTC	NA	TRBJ2-7	12	NA	TRBV9
CASSYSVDYGYTF	TGTGCCAGCAGTTACTCGGTGGACTATGGCTACACCTTC	NA	TRBJ1-2	13	once	TRBV6-5
CASMRGTTGGNEQFF	TGTGCCAGCATGCGTGGGACTACCGGCGGCAATGAGCAGTTCTTC	TRBD2	TRBJ2-1	15	NA	TRBV2
CATNMPGSGYTF	TGTGCCACCAATATGCCGGGAAGTGGCTACACCTTC	NA	TRBJ1-2	12	NA	TRBV5-4
CASSPRGLAGADTQYF	TGTGCCAGCAGCCCAAGGGGACTAGCGGGAGCGGATACGCAGTATTTT	TRBD2	TRBJ2-3	16	NA	TRBV11-2
CAISEIRGSGGELFF	TGTGCCATCAGTGAGATAAGGGGGTCTGGCGGGGAGCTGTTTTTT	NA	TRBJ2-2	15	NA	TRBV10-3
CASTLGVSGRTDTQYF	TGTGCCAGCACCCTGGGGGTTAGCGGGAGAACAGATACGCAGTATTTT	TRBD2	TRBJ2-3	16	few	TRBV28
CATPPGQQLNYGYTF	TGTGCCACCCCACCGGGACAGCAGCTTAACTATGGCTACACCTTC	TRBD1	TRBJ1-2	15	NA	TRBV2
CASSLSITGELFF	TGTGCCAGCAGCTTATCGATAACCGGGGAGCTGTTTTTT	NA	TRBJ2-2	13	NA	TRBV7-9
CASSDDVIFNEKLFF	TGTGCCAGCAGTGACGACGTAATCTTTAATGAAAAACTGTTTTTT	NA	TRBJ1-4	15	NA	TRBV2
CASSQQTSYETQYF	TGCGCCAGCAGCCAACAGACTAGTTACGAGACCCAGTACTTC	NA	TRBJ2-5	14	NA	TRBV4-1
CASSPERGLQETQYF	TGTGCCAGTAGTCCCGAGCGGGGCCTCCAAGAGACCCAGTACTTC	TRBD2	TRBJ2-5	15	NA	TRBV19
CASSLALGGGSNYGYTF	TGTGCCAGCAGCTTAGCGCTGGGAGGGGGATCTAACTATGGCTACACCTTC	NA	TRBJ1-2	17	NA	TRBV7-9
CASSAPGQGVGGYTF	TGTGCCAGCAGTGCTCCGGGACAGGGGGTTGGTGGCTACACCTTC	TRBD1	TRBJ1-2	15	NA	TRBV28
CASSKGGENQPQHF	TGTGCCAGCAGCAAAGGGGGAGAAAATCAGCCCCAGCATTTT	NA	TRBJ1-5	14	NA	TRBV5-4
CASRPFAVPETQYF	TGCGCCAGCAGGCCCTTCGCGGTCCCAGAGACCCAGTACTTC	NA	TRBJ2-5	14	NA	TRBV4-1
CASSISGNFNEQFF	TGTGCCAGTAGTATATCGGGAAACTTCAATGAGCAGTTCTTC	NA	TRBJ2-1	14	NA	TRBV19
CASSLALPFGNTIYF	TGTGCCAGCAGCTTAGCTTTGCCGTTTGGAAACACCATATATTTT	NA	TRBJ1-3	15	NA	TRBV11-2
CASRVLGGRAETQYF	TGTGCCAGCAGGGTCCTCGGGGGGAGGGCTGAGACCCAGTACTTC	TRBD2	TRBJ2-5	15	NA	TRBV6-1
CASSPRGSTQYF	TGCGCCAGCAGCCCCCGGGGTTCTACGCAGTATTTT	NA	TRBJ2-3	12	NA	TRBV5-1
CASSAQGPRSGNTIYF	TGTGCCAGTAGTGCACAGGGGCCTCGCTCTGGAAACACCATATATTTT	TRBD1	TRBJ1-3	16	NA	TRBV19
CASSSTGGGGRALGNEQFF	TGTGCCAGCAGCTCCACCGGTGGGGGCGGGAGGGCCCTCGGGAATGAGCAGTTCTTC	TRBD2	TRBJ2-1	19	NA	TRBV9
CASSSQAGGANNEQFF	TGCGCCAGCAGCTCCCAGGCGGGGGGTGCTAATAATGAGCAGTTCTTC	TRBD2	TRBJ2-1	16	NA	TRBV5-1
CAWSGGVYGYTF	TGTGCCTGGAGTGGAGGGGTGTATGGCTACACCTTC	NA	TRBJ1-2	12	NA	TRBV30
CASSDHRVGTDEQFF	TGCGCCAGCAGTGACCACAGGGTAGGCACGGATGAGCAGTTCTTC	NA	TRBJ2-1	15	NA	TRBV10-1
CASSGLTSGKGNTIYF	TGCGCCAGCAGCGGCCTAACCTCAGGGAAAGGAAACACCATATATTTT	NA	TRBJ1-3	16	NA	TRBV4-1
CASSPPGHLSNYGYTF	TGTGCCAGCTCACCACCGGGACACCTATCTAACTATGGCTACACCTTC	NA	TRBJ1-2	16	NA	TRBV18
CASSVDSTSGISGELFF	TGTGCCAGCAGCGTAGATTCGACTAGCGGGATCTCCGGGGAGCTGTTTTTT	TRBD2	TRBJ2-2	17	once	TRBV9
CASSLPSWGVFERKQFF	TGTGCCAGCAGTTTACCTTCGTGGGGGGTGTTCGAACGAAAGCAGTTCTTC	NA	TRBJ2-1	17	NA	TRBV28
CASSQRGDTIYF	TGTGCCAGCAGTCAAAGGGGTGACACCATATATTTT	NA	TRBJ1-3	12	NA	TRBV2
CAWRSYQETQYF	TGTGCCTGGCGTAGTTACCAAGAGACCCAGTACTTC	NA	TRBJ2-5	12	NA	TRBV30
CASTRGPQYNEQFF	TGTGCCAGCACCCGGGGGCCCCAATACAATGAGCAGTTCTTC	NA	TRBJ2-1	14	few	TRBV7-2
CASSLAMTGTASYEQYF	TGTGCCAGCAGCTTAGCTATGACCGGGACTGCCTCCTACGAGCAGTACTTC	NA	TRBJ2-7	17	NA	TRBV7-9
CASSRLAGVGYEQYF	TGTGCCAGCAGCCGACTAGCTGGAGTCGGCTACGAGCAGTACTTC	TRBD2	TRBJ2-7	15	NA	TRBV5-8
CSARGTPGGEQYF	TGCAGCGCCAGGGGGACTCCCGGGGGCGAGCAGTACTTC	NA	TRBJ2-7	13	NA	TRBV29-1
CASSYVGETQYF	TGTGCCAGCAGTTACGTGGGGGAGACCCAGTACTTC	NA	TRBJ2-5	12	NA	TRBV6-6
CASSHRGTNSPLHF	TGTGCCAGCAGCCACAGGGGCACCAATTCACCCCTCCACTTT	TRBD1	TRBJ1-6	14	NA	TRBV5-6
CASSAGPQPYEQYF	TGTGCCAGCAGCGCCGGGCCACAACCGTACGAGCAGTACTTC	NA	TRBJ2-7	14	NA	TRBV9
CASATGQGGEQFF	TGTGCCAGCGCTACGGGACAGGGGGGTGAGCAGTTCTTC	TRBD1	TRBJ2-1	13	NA	TRBV19